This T cell receptor (beta chain) was identified during a study of blood T cells in healthy people across ages. The germline CDR1 and CDR2 sequences are LGHNA and YNFKEQ. The CDR3 totals 14 residues. J gave up 2 bases and V 3 bases, and 2 bases lay outside the gene matches. Notes on the study in general: A conclusive naive versus antigen-experienced comparison was prevented by the unsorted PBMCs.

Details on this clonotype: Its antigen is unidentified.

With a J-beta primer mix and a sample-barcoded 5' primer, a second PCR ran roughly 7 to 11 cycles. TCRdb processed the 5' RACE reads anew with MiXCR; each CDR3 protein has one entry. The sample comprises about 1.8 million distinct CDR3 sequences, around half of which are singletons, and 2.1% rests with the top ten. Total RNA extracted from each sample amounted to at least 5.5 micrograms. The sequence was obtained from a woman aged 40-49 years in good health. Sequenced sample: blood. The chain employs TRBV4-2 and TRBJ2-3; 7 bases are a match to TRBD2. DNA for the CDR3: TGTGCCAGCAGCCACCTAGCGGACACAGATACGCAGTATTTT. Protein product: CASSHLADTDTQYF.